A selection of T cell receptor beta chains follows, all from one sample in a study of early T cells in non-severe SARS-CoV-2 infection. TCRdb reprocessed the 5' RACE reads with MiXCR, giving one entry per CDR3 protein. The sample lists roughly 100,000 distinct CDR3 sequences, about 12% occurring once. This specimen consisted of whole blood, obtained at baseline. The receptors stem from an adult who was a healthcare worker with PCR-confirmed SARS-CoV-2 infection or an uninfected control (not recorded which). Each CDR3 is given with its conserved first and last residue. A D gene is named only where the DNA matches it firmly. Rows give clone size only sometimes, using once, few, many, or a class for an expanded clone.

many	TRBJ1-1	.	TRBV10-1	CASSVGWNTEAFF	TGCGCCAGCAGCGTGGGGTGGAACACTGAAGCTTTCTTT
.	TRBJ2-7	.	TRBV2	CASRVEKGPYEQYF	TGTGCCAGCCGGGTAGAAAAGGGCCCCTACGAGCAGTACTTC
.	TRBJ1-1	.	TRBV9	CASSPDGTEAFF	TGTGCCAGCAGCCCCGACGGGACTGAAGCTTTCTTT
few	TRBJ2-5	.	TRBV24-1	CATSDWGKETQYF	TGTGCCACCAGTGATTGGGGGAAAGAGACCCAGTACTTC
.	TRBJ2-7	.	TRBV10-3	CAMPQGLEQYF	TGTGCCATGCCGCAGGGGCTGGAGCAGTACTTC
few	TRBJ2-2	TRBD2	TRBV12-3/TRBV12-4	CASSWTSGTWPDGELFF	TGTGCCAGCAGTTGGACTAGCGGGACCTGGCCCGACGGGGAGCTGTTTTTT
few	TRBJ2-1	.	TRBV6-1	CASSVAGNGEQFF	TGTGCCAGCAGTGTGGCCGGGAACGGTGAGCAGTTCTTC
many	TRBJ2-1	TRBD1	TRBV7-8	CASSLGQGSYNEQFF	TGTGCCAGCAGCTTGGGACAGGGGAGCTACAATGAGCAGTTCTTC
.	TRBJ1-3	.	TRBV29-1	CSVAAGNTIYF	TGCAGCGTTGCCGCGGGAAACACCATATATTTT
.	TRBJ2-1	TRBD2	TRBV7-2	CASSLRLAGAYNEQFF	TGTGCCAGCAGCTTAAGACTAGCGGGAGCCTACAATGAGCAGTTCTTC
.	TRBJ1-1	.	TRBV30	CAWSVRGPTEAFF	TGTGCCTGGAGTGTAAGGGGACCCACTGAAGCTTTCTTT
few	TRBJ2-5	.	TRBV6-1	CASRELSRQETQYF	TGTGCCAGCAGAGAACTGAGCAGGCAAGAGACCCAGTACTTC
many	TRBJ1-1	.	TRBV7-9	CASSSWDGSGTEAFF	TGTGCCAGCAGCTCCTGGGACGGGAGCGGCACTGAAGCTTTCTTT
.	TRBJ1-1	.	TRBV7-9	CASSLGQIISDAEAFF	TGTGCCAGCAGCTTAGGCCAGATAATAAGTGACGCTGAAGCTTTCTTT
.	TRBJ2-7	.	TRBV29-1	CSVHGAEGYEQYF	TGCAGCGTTCACGGGGCGGAGGGATACGAGCAGTACTTC
many	TRBJ1-2	.	TRBV29-1	CSVGALTGYGYTF	TGCAGCGTTGGGGCCCTAACGGGCTACGGCTACACCTTC
.	TRBJ2-5	.	TRBV2	CASIRTEQETQYF	TGTGCCAGCATTCGGACGGAGCAAGAGACCCAGTACTTC
.	TRBJ1-5	TRBD1	TRBV25-1	CASSEEGAGQPQHF	TGTGCCAGCAGTGAAGAGGGGGCGGGCCAGCCCCAGCATTTT
few	TRBJ2-7	.	TRBV2	CASSEVFEQYF	TGTGCCAGCAGTGAAGTATTCGAGCAGTACTTC
.	TRBJ2-1	.	TRBV6-2/TRBV6-3	CASREPGLLNEQFF	TGTGCCAGCAGAGAACCGGGACTGCTCAATGAGCAGTTCTTC
many	TRBJ2-7	.	TRBV5-4	CASSQAGSSYEQYF	TGTGCCAGCAGCCAGGCCGGGAGCTCCTACGAGCAGTACTTC
.	TRBJ2-1	.	TRBV7-2	CASSSRTFPNEQFF	TGTGCCAGCAGCTCCCGGACCTTTCCCAATGAGCAGTTCTTC
few	TRBJ1-1	.	TRBV7-9	CASSYNHGMNTEAFF	TGTGCCAGCAGCTACAATCACGGGATGAACACTGAAGCTTTCTTT
few	TRBJ1-6	.	TRBV6-5	CASSYFPSSYNSPLHF	TGTGCCAGCAGTTACTTCCCGAGCTCCTATAATTCACCCCTCCACTTT